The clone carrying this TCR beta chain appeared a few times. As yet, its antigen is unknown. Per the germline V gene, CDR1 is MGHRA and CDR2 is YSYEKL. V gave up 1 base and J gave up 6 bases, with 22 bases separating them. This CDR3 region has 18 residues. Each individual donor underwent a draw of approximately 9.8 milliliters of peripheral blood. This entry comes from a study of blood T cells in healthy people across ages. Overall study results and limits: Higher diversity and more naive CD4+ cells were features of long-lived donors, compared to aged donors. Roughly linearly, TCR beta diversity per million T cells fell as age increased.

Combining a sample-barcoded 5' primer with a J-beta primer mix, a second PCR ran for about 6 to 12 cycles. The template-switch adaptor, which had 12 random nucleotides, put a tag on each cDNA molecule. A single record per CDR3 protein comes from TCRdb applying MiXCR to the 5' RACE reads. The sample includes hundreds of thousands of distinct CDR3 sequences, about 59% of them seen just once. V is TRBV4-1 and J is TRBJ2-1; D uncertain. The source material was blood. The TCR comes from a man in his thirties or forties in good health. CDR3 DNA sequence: TGCGCCAGCAGCCAAGCTTTTGGCCCCTCGCGGTCTGGCAATGAGCAGTTCTTC. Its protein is CASSQAFGPSRSGNEQFF.